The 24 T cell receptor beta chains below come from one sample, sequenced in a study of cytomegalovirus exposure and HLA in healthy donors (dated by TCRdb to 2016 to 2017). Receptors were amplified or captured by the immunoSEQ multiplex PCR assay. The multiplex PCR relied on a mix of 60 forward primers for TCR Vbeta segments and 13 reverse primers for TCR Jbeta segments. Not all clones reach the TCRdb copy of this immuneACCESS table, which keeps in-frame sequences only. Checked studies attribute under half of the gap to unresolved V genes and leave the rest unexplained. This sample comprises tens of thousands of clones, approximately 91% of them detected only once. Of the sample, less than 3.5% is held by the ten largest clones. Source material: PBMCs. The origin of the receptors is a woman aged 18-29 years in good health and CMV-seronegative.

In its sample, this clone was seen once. CDR3 DNA: TGTGCCAGCAGTTATAGCAGGGGGCAAGAGACCCAGTACTTC. Its protein is CASSYSRGQETQYF. The chain is built from TRBV5-4 and TRBJ2-5; 7 nucleotides align to TRBD1. Germline CDR1 reads SGHNT; CDR2 reads YYREEE (reference sequence). The CDR3 has 14 residues. V dropped 5 bases and J dropped 2; count of bases not matched to a gene: 6.

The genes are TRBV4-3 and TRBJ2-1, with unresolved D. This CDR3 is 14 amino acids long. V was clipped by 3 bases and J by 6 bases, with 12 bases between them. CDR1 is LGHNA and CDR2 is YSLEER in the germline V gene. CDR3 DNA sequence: TGCGCCAGCAGCCACGGGTTAGTTGGCAATGAGCAGTTCTTC. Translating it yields CASSHGLVGNEQFF.

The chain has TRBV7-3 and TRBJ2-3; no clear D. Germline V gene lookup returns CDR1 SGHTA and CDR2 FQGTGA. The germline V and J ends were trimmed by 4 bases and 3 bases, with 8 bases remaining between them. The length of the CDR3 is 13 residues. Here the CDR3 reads CASSSTRTDTQYF. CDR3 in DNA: TGTGCCAGCAGCTCGACACGGACAGATACGCAGTATTTT.

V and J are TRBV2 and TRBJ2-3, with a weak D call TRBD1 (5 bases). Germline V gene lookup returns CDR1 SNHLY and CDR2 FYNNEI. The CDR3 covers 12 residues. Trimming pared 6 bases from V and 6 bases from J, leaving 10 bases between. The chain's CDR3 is CASSSGADTQYF. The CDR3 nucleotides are TGTGCCAGCAGCAGTGGGGCGGATACGCAGTATTTT.

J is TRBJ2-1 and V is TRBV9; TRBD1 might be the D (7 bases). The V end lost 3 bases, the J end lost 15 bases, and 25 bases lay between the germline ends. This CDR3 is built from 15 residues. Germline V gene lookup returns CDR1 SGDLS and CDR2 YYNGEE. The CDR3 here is CASSAGGGRDSRLFF. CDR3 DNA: TGTGCCAGCAGCGCCGGAGGGGGCCGAGATTCACGCCTGTTCTTC.

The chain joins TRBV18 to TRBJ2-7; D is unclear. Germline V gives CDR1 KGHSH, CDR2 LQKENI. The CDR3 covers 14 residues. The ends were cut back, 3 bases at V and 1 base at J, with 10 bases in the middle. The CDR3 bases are TGTGCCAGCTCACCGGCAGTCTCGTCCTACGAGCAGTACTTC. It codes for CASSPAVSSYEQYF.

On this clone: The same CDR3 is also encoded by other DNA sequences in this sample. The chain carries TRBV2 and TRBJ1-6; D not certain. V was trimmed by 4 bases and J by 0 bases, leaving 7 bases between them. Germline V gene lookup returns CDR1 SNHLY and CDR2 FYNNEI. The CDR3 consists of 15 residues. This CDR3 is CASSGRSSYNSPLHF. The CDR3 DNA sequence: TGTGCCAGCAGTGGGAGGAGCTCCTATAATTCACCCCTCCACTTT. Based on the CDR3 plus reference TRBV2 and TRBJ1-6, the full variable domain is EPEVTQTPSHQVTQMGQEVILRCVPISNHLYFYWYRQILGQKVEFLVSFYNNEISEKSEIFDDQFSVERPDGSNFTLKIRSTKLEDSAMYFCASSGRSSYNSPLHFGNGTRLTVT.

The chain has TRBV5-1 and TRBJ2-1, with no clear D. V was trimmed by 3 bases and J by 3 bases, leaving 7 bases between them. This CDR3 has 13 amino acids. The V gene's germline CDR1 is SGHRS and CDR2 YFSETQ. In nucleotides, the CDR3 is TGCGCCAGCAGCTCCGCAGGCTACAATGAGCAGTTCTTC. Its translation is CASSSAGYNEQFF.

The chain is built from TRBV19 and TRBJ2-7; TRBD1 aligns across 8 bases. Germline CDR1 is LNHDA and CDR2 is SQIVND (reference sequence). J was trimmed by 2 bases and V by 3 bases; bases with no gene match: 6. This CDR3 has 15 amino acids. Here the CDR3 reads CASSISLGQAYEQYF. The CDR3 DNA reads TGTGCCAGTAGTATTTCTCTGGGACAGGCCTACGAGCAGTACTTC.

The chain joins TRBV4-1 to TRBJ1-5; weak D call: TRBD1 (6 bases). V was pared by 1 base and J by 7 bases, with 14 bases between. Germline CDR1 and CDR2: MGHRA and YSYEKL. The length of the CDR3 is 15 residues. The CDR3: CASSQGGPLEQPQHF. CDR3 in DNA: TGCGCCAGCAGCCAAGGGGGGCCATTAGAGCAGCCCCAGCATTTT.

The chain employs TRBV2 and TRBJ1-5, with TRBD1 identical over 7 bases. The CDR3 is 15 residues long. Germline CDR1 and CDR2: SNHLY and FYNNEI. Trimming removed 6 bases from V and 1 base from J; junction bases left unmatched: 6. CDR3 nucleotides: TGTGCCAGCAGCCCTCAACAGGGGAGCAATCAGCCCCAGCATTTT. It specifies CASSPQQGSNQPQHF.

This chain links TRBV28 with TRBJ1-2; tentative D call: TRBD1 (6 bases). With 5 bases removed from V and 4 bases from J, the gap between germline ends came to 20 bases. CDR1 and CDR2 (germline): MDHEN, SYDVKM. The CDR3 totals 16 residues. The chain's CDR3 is CASSTHGRRGAYGYTF. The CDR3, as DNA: TGTGCCAGCAGTACACACGGCCGACGGGGGGCCTATGGCTACACCTTC.

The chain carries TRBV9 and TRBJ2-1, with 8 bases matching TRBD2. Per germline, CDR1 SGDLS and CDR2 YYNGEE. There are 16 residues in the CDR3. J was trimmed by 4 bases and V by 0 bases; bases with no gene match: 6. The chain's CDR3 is CASSVAGGGRYNEQFF. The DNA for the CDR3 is TGTGCCAGCAGCGTAGCTGGGGGCGGGAGGTACAATGAGCAGTTCTTC. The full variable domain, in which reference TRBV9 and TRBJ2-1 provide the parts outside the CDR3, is DSGVTQTPKHLITATGQRVTLRCSPRSGDLSVYWYQQSLDQGLQFLIQYYNGEERAKGNILERFSAQQFPDLHSELNLSSLELGDSALYFCASSVAGGGRYNEQFFGPGTRLTVL.

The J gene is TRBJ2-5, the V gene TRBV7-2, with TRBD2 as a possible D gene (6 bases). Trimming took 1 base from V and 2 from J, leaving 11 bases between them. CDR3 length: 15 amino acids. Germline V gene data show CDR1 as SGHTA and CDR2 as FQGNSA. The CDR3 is CASSLVGGVQETQYF. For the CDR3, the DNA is TGTGCCAGCAGCTTAGTGGGCGGGGTACAAGAGACCCAGTACTTC.

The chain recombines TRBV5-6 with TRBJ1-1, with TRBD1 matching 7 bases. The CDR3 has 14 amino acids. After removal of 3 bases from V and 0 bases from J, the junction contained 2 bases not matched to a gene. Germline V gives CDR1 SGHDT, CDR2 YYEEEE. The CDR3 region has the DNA TGTGCCAGCAGCTGGGGACAGCTGAACACTGAAGCTTTCTTT. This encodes CASSWGQLNTEAFF. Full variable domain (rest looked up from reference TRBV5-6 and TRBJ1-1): DAGVTQSPTHLIKTRGQQVTLRCSPKSGHDTVSWYQQALGQGPQFIFQYYEEEERQRGNFPDRFSGHQFPNYSSELNVNALLLGDSALYLCASSWGQLNTEAFFGQGTRLTVV.

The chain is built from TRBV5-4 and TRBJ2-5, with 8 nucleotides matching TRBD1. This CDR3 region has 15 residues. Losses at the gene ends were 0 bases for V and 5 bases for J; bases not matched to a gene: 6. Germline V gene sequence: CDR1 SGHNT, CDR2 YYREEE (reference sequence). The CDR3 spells CASSLGQGARETQYF. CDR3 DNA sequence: TGTGCCAGCAGCTTGGGGCAGGGGGCCCGGGAGACCCAGTACTTC.

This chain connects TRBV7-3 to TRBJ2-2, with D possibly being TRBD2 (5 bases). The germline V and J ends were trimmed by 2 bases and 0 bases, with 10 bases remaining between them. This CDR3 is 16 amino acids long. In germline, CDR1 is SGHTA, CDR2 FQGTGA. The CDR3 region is CASSLQGLTNTGELFF. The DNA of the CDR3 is TGTGCCAGCAGCTTACAAGGACTTACGAACACCGGGGAGCTGTTTTTT.

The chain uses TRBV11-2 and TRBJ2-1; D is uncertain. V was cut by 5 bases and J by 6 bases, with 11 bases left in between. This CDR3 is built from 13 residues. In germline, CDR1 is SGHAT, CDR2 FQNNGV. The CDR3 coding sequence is TGTGCCAGCAGCGGTGAGTCTTCCAATGAGCAGTTCTTC. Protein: CASSGESSNEQFF.

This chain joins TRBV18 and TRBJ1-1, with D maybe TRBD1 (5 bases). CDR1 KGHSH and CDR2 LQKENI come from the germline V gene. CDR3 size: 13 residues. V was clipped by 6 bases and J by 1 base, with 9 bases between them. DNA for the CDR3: TGTGCCAGCTCTACCGACAGGAACACTGAAGCTTTCTTT. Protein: CASSTDRNTEAFF.

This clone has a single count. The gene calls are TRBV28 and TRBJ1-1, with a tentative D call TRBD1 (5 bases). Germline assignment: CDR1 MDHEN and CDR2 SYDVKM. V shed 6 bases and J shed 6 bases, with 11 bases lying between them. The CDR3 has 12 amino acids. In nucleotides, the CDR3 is TGTGCCAGCAGATCAGGGAAGTCTGAAGCTTTCTTT. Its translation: CASRSGKSEAFF.

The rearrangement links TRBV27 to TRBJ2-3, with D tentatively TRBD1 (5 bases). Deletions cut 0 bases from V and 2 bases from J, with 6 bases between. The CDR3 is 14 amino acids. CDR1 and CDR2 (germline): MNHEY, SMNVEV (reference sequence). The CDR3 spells CASSLSDNTDTQYF. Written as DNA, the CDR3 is TGTGCCAGCAGTTTATCGGACAACACAGATACGCAGTATTTT.

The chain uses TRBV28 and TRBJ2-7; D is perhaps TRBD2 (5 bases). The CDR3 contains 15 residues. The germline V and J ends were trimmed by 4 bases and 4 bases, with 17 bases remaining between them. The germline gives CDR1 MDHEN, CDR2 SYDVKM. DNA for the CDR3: TGTGCCAGCAGTTCCCCTCGAGGGAGATTTTACGAGCAGTACTTC. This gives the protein CASSSPRGRFYEQYF. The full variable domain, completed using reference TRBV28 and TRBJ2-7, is DVKVTQSSRYLVKRTGEKVFLECVQDMDHENMFWYRQDPGLGLRLIYFSYDVKMKEKGDIPEGYSVSREKKERFSLILESASTNQTSMYLCASSSPRGRFYEQYFGPGTRLTVT.

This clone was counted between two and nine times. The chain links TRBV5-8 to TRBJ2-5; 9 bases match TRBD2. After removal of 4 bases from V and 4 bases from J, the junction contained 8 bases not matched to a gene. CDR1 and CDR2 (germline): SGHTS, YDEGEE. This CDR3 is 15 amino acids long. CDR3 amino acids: CASSRLAGRVETQYF. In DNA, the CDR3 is TGTGCCAGCAGCCGTCTAGCGGGGCGTGTAGAGACCCAGTACTTC.

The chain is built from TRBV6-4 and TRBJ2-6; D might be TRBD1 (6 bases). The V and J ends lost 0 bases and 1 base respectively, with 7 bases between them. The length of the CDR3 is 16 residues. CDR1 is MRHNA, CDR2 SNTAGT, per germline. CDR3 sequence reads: CASSDSGTSGANVLTF. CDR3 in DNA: TGTGCCAGCAGTGACTCAGGGACATCTGGGGCCAACGTCCTGACTTTC.